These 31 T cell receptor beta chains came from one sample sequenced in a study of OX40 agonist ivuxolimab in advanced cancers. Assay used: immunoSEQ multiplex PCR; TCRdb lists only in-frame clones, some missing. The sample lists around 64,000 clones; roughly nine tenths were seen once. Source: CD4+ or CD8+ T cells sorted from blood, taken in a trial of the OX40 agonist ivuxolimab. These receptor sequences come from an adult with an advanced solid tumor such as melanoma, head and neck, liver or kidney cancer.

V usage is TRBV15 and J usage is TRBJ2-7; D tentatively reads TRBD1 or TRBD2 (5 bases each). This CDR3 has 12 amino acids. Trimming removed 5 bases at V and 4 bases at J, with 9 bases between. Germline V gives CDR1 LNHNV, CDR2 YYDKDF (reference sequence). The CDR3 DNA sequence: TGTGCCACCAGCCAGGGACCGTACGAGCAGTACTTC. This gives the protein CATSQGPYEQYF.

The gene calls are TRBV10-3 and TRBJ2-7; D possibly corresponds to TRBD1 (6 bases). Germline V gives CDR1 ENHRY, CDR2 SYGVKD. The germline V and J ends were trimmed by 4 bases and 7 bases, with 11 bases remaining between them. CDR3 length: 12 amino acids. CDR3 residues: CAISGDIVEQYF. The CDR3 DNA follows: TGTGCCATCAGTGGGGACATCGTGGAGCAGTACTTC.

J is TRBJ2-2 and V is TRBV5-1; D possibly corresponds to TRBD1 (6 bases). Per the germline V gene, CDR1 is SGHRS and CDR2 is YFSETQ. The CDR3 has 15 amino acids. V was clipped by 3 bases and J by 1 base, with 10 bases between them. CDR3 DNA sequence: TGCGCCAGCAGCTATATGACAGGGAACACCGGGGAGCTGTTTTTT. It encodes CASSYMTGNTGELFF.

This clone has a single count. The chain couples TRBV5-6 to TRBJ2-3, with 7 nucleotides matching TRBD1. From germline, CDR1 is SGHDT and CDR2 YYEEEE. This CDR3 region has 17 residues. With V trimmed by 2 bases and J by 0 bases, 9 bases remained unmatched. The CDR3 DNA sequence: TGTGCCAGCAGCTTTCGAGGGACAGAGGCTAGCACAGATACGCAGTATTTT. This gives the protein CASSFRGTEASTDTQYF.

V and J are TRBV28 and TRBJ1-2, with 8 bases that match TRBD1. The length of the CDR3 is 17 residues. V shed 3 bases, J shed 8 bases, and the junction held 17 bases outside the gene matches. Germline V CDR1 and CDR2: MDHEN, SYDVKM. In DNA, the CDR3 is TGTGCCAGCAGTTTGGGAGGGGCTCAGGGGGCAGGTGGAGGCTACACCTTC. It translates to CASSLGGAQGAGGGYTF.

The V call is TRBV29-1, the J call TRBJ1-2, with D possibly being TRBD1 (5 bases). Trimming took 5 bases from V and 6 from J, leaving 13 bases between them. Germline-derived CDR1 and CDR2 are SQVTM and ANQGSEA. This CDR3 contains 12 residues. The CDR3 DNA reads TGCAGCGTTTGGGACGGTCCAAATGGCTACACCTTC. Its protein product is CSVWDGPNGYTF.

The CDR3 bases are TGTGCCAGCAGTGATCGACCCCTCAATGAGCAGTTCTTC. As protein: CASSDRPLNEQFF. This rearrangement joins TRBV2 to TRBJ2-1; D gene uncertain. CDR3 length equals 13 residues. Germline V gene sequence: CDR1 SNHLY, CDR2 FYNNEI. Deletions cut 3 bases from V and 6 bases from J, with 9 bases between.

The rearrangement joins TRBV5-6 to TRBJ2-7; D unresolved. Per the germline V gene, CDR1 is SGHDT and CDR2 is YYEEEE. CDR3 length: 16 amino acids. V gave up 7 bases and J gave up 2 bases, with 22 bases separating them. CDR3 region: CASGFPPRQSPYEQYF. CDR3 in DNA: TGTGCCAGCGGATTCCCCCCCCGACAATCCCCCTACGAGCAGTACTTC.

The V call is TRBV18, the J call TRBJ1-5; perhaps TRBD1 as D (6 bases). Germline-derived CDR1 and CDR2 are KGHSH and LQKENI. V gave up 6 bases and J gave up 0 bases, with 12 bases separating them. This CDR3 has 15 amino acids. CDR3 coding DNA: TGTGCCAGCTCTCCAACAGGGTATAGCAATCAGCCCCAGCATTTT. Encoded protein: CASSPTGYSNQPQHF.

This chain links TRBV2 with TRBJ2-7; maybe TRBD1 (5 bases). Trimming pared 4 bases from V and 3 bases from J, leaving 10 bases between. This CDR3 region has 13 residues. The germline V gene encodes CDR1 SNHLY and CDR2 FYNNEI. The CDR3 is CASSVRQGYEQYF. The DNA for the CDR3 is TGTGCCAGCAGTGTTCGTCAGGGCTACGAGCAGTACTTC.

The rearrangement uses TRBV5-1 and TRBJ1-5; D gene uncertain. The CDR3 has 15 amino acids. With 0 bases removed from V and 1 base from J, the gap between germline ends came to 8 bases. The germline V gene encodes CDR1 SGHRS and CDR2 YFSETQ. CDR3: CASSLGGGSNQPQHF. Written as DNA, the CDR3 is TGCGCCAGCAGCTTGGGCGGCGGGAGCAATCAGCCCCAGCATTTT.

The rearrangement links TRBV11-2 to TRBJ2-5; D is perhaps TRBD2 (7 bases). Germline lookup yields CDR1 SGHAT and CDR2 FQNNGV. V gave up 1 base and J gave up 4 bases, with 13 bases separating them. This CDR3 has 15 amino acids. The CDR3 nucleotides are TGTGCCAGCAGCTTAGCGGGGGGCGCCTCAGAGACCCAGTACTTC. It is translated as CASSLAGGASETQYF.

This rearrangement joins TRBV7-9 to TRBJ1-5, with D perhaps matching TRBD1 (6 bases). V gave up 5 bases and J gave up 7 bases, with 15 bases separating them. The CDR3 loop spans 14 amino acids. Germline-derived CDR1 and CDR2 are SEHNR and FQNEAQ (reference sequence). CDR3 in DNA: TGTGCCAGCAGCCTCCCAGGGGAGGGCCAGCCCCAGCATTTT. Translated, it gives CASSLPGEGQPQHF.

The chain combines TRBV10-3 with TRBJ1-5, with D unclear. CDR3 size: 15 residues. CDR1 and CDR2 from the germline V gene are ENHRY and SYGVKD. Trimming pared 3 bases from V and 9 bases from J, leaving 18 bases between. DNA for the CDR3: TGTGCCATCAGTGACCCGGGGAACCCGGATCGGCCCCAGCATTTT. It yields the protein CAISDPGNPDRPQHF.

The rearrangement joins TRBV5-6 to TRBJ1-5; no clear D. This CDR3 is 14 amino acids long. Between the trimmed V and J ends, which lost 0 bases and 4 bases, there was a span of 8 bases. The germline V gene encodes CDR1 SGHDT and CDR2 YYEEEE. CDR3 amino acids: CASSLGSTNQPQHF. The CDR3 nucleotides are TGTGCCAGCAGCTTGGGCAGCACAAATCAGCCCCAGCATTTT.

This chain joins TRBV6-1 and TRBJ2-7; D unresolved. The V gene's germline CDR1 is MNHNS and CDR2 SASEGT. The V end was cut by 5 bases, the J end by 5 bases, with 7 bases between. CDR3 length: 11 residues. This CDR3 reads CASSQIDEQYF. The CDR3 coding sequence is TGTGCCAGCAGTCAGATTGACGAGCAGTACTTC.

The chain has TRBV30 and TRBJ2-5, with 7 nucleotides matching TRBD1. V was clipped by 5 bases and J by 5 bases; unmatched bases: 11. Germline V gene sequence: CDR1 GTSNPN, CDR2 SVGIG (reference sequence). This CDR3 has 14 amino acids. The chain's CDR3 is CAWGDSADAETQYF. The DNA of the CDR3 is TGTGCCTGGGGGGACAGCGCCGATGCCGAGACCCAGTACTTC.

The chain's CDR3 is CASSQTTGLETQYF. The CDR3 DNA reads as TGTGCCAGCAGTCAAACAACAGGGTTGGAGACCCAGTACTTC. V gene TRBV6-6 combines with J gene TRBJ2-5, with D possibly TRBD1 on 6 matching bases. CDR1 is MNHNY, CDR2 SVGAGI, per germline (reference sequence). The V and J ends lost 5 bases and 5 bases respectively, with 15 bases between them. The CDR3 covers 14 residues.

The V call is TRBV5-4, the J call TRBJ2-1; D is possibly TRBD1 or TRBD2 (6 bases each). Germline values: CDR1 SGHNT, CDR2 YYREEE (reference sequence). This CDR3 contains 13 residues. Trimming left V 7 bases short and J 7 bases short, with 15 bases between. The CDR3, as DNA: TGTGCCAGCTCGGGGGCCCAATTGAATGAGCAGTTCTTC. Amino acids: CASSGAQLNEQFF.

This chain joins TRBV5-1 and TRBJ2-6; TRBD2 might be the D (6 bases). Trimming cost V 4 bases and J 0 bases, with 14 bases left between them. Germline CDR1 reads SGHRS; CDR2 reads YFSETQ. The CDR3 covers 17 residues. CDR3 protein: CASSVSGASSGANVLTF. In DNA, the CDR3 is TGCGCCAGCAGCGTTTCGGGAGCGAGCTCTGGGGCCAACGTCCTGACTTTC.

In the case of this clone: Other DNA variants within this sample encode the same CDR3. The CDR3 bases are TGTGCCAGCTCACCAGGGCAGGGGGCGTTGGGGGAGCAGTACTTC. Its protein product is CASSPGQGALGEQYF. The chain has TRBV18 and TRBJ2-7; 8 bases match TRBD1. The germline V gene encodes CDR1 KGHSH and CDR2 LQKENI. This CDR3 region has 15 residues. J gave up 7 bases and V 2 bases, and 10 bases lay outside the gene matches.

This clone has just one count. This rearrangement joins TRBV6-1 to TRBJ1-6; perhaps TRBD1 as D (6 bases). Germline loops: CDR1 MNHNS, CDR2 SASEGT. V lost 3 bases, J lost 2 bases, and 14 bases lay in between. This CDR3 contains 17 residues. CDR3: CASSERLDSPYNSPLHF. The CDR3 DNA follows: TGTGCCAGCAGTGAGCGTTTGGACAGCCCCTATAATTCACCCCTCCACTTT.

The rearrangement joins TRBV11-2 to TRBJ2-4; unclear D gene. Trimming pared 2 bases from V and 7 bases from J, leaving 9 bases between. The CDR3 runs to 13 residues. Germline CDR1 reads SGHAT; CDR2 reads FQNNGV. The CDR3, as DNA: TGTGCCAGCAGCTTAAATAAGATTAACATTCAGTACTTC. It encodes CASSLNKINIQYF.

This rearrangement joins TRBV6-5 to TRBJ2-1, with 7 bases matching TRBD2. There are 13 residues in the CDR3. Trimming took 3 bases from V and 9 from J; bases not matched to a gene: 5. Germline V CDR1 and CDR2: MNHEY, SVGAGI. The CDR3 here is CASSYGLDGEQFF. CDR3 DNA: TGTGCCAGCAGTTATGGACTAGACGGTGAGCAGTTCTTC.

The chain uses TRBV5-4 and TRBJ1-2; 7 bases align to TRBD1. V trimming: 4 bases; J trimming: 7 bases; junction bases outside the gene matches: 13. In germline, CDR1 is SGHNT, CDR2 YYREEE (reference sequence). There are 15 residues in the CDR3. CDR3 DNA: TGTGCCAGCAGCCACTCGACAGGGTGGGTCCGTGGCTACACCTTC. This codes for CASSHSTGWVRGYTF.

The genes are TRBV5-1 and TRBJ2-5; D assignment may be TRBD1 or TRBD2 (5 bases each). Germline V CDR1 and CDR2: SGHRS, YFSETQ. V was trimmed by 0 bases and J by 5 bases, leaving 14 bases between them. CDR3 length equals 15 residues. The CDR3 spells CASSLGGSSGETQYF. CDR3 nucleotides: TGCGCCAGCAGCTTGGGGGGGAGCTCGGGCGAGACCCAGTACTTC. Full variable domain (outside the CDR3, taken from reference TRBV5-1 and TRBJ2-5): KAGVTQTPRYLIKTRGQQVTLSCSPISGHRSVSWYQQTPGQGLQFLFEYFSETQRNKGNFPGRFSGRQFSNSRSEMNVSTLELGDSALYLCASSLGGSSGETQYFGPGTRLLVL.

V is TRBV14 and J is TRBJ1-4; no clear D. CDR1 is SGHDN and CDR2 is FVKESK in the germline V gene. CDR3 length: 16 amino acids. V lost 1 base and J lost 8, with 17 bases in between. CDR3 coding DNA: TGTGCCAGCAGCCAAGGGTTGGTCCAACGAGGAGAAAAACTGTTTTTT. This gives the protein CASSQGLVQRGEKLFF.

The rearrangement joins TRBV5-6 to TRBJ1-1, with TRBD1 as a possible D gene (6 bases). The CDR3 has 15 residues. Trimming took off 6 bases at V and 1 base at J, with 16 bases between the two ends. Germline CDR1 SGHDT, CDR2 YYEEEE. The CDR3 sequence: CASNLLGQTNTEAFF. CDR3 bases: TGTGCCAGCAACCTACTAGGACAGACGAACACTGAAGCTTTCTTT. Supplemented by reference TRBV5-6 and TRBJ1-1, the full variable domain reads DAGVTQSPTHLIKTRGQQVTLRCSPKSGHDTVSWYQQALGQGPQFIFQYYEEEERQRGNFPDRFSGHQFPNYSSELNVNALLLGDSALYLCASNLLGQTNTEAFFGQGTRLTVV.

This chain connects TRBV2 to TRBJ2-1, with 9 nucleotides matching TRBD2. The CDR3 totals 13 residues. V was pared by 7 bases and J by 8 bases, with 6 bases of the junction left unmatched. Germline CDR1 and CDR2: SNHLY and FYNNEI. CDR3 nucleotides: TGTGCCAGCACGGGGACTAGCTTGGATGAGCAGTTCTTC. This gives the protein CASTGTSLDEQFF. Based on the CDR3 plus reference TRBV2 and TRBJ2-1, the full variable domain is EPEVTQTPSHQVTQMGQEVILRCVPISNHLYFYWYRQILGQKVEFLVSFYNNEISEKSEIFDDQFSVERPDGSNFTLKIRSTKLEDSAMYFCASTGTSLDEQFFGPGTRLTVL.

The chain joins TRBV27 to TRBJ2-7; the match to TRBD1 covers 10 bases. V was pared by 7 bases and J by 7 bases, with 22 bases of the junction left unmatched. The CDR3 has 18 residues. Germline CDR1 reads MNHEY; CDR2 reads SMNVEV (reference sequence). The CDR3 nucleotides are TGTGCCAGCACCTCAGTTGGGGGAACCGGGACAGGGGTTGGAGAGCAGTACTTC. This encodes CASTSVGGTGTGVGEQYF.

In DNA, the CDR3 is TGTGCCTGGACGACAGGGGGTAATCAGCCCCAGCATTTT. Its translation: CAWTTGGNQPQHF. V and J are TRBV30 and TRBJ1-5, with 9 bases matching TRBD1. In germline, CDR1 is GTSNPN, CDR2 SVGIG (reference sequence). This CDR3 is built from 13 residues. Trimming at V came to 4 bases and at J to 4 bases, leaving 2 bases not matched to a gene.